The 17 T cell receptor beta chains below all came from one sample that was sequenced in a study of CD8+ T cells in alopecia areata. Sample treatment: oral pan-JAK inhibitor, 5-10 mg twice daily. Sequencing used cDNA as its template, made by extracting RNA and reverse transcribing it. Sequencing used immunoSEQ multiplex PCR; TCRdb keeps in-frame clones, though not all of them. The data hold roughly 190,000 clones, with roughly three fifths observed a single time. The material was CD4+ T cells sorted from blood, obtained at week 4, from a patient treated with tofacitinib. Receptors originate from a human donor with alopecia areata.

J is TRBJ2-7 and V is TRBV5-4; D unclear. CDR1 SGHNT and CDR2 YYREEE come from the germline V gene (reference sequence). The CDR3 consists of 13 residues. V was pared by 3 bases and J by 4 bases, with 11 bases between. CDR3 region: CASSSTSSYEQYF. The CDR3 bases are TGTGCCAGCAGCTCGACATCCAGTTACGAGCAGTACTTC.

The chain joins TRBV29-1 to TRBJ1-5; weak D call: TRBD1 (5 bases). Trimming took 7 bases from V and 4 from J, leaving 17 bases between them. Germline CDR1 is SQVTM and CDR2 is ANQGSEA. CDR3 size: 14 residues. CDR3 bases: TGCAGCGCCGGTGGTGGGACTGGGAATCAGCCCCAGCATTTT. The encoded protein is CSAGGGTGNQPQHF.

This clone has only one observation. V gene TRBV5-4 combines with J gene TRBJ2-3; the D is unclear. V was trimmed by 0 bases and J by 4 bases, leaving 6 bases between them. The length of the CDR3 is 13 residues. Germline lookup yields CDR1 SGHNT and CDR2 YYREEE (reference sequence). The CDR3 spells CASSLVRADTQYF. In DNA, the CDR3 is TGTGCCAGCAGCTTGGTTCGGGCAGATACGCAGTATTTT.

This clone has only one observation. The chain joins TRBV30 to TRBJ1-2; D is possibly TRBD1 (5 bases). The CDR3 totals 12 residues. Trimming left V 7 bases short and J 4 bases short, with 13 bases between. The germline V gene encodes CDR1 GTSNPN and CDR2 SVGIG (reference sequence). The CDR3 protein is CASAGPSYGYTF. CDR3 nucleotides: TGTGCCTCAGCGGGACCCTCCTATGGCTACACCTTC.

The chain links TRBV4-2 to TRBJ2-3, with a tentative D call TRBD1 (6 bases). Germline V gives CDR1 LGHNA, CDR2 YNFKEQ. V lost 0 bases, J lost 6 bases, and 16 bases lay in between. There are 16 residues in the CDR3. The CDR3 region has the DNA TGTGCCAGCAGCCAAGATATCGGGACAACGTCCGATACGCAGTATTTT. This gives the protein CASSQDIGTTSDTQYF.

The chain uses TRBV19 and TRBJ2-5; D is uncertain. Germline V gives CDR1 LNHDA, CDR2 SQIVND (reference sequence). With 7 bases removed from V and 5 bases from J, the gap between germline ends came to 17 bases. The CDR3 totals 14 residues. In DNA form, the CDR3 reads TGTGCCAGTACCACAGCAGACCTCCCGGAGACCCAGTACTTC. It codes for CASTTADLPETQYF. Full variable domain (rest looked up from reference TRBV19 and TRBJ2-5): DGGITQSPKYLFRKEGQNVTLSCEQNLNHDAMYWYRQDPGQGLRLIYYSQIVNDFQKGDIAEGYSVSREKKESFPLTVTSAQKNPTAFYLCASTTADLPETQYFGPGTRLLVL.

Written as DNA, the CDR3 is TGTGCCAGCAGCTTCGGATCGCCGGGACTAGCGAGCGATGAGCAGTTCTTC. This codes for CASSFGSPGLASDEQFF. This chain links TRBV7-2 with TRBJ2-1; TRBD2 matches at 10 bases. V gave up 3 bases and J gave up 8 bases; unmatched junction bases: 13. The CDR3 has 17 amino acids. Per the germline V gene, CDR1 is SGHTA and CDR2 is FQGNSA. Drawing the rest from reference TRBV7-2 and TRBJ2-1, the complete variable domain is GAGVSQSPSNKVTEKGKDVELRCDPISGHTALYWYRQSLGQGLEFLIYFQGNSAPDKSGLPSDRFSAERTGGSVSTLTIQRTQQEDSAVYLCASSFGSPGLASDEQFFGPGTRLTVL.

This clone was seen a few times. This chain links TRBV5-1 with TRBJ2-2, with TRBD1 identical over 8 bases. With 1 base clipped from V and 3 bases from J, the junction kept 8 bases outside the gene matches. This CDR3 contains 17 residues. Germline values: CDR1 SGHRS, CDR2 YFSETQ. The CDR3 reads CASSLFVGQGYTGELFF. The CDR3 nucleotides are TGCGCCAGCAGCTTGTTTGTTGGACAGGGTTACACCGGGGAGCTGTTTTTT.

This chain uses TRBV29-1 with TRBJ2-7; TRBD1 matches 11 bases. The trim removed 6 bases at V and 2 bases at J, leaving 6 bases unmatched. The CDR3 spans 14 residues. CDR1 and CDR2 (germline): SQVTM, ANQGSEA. The CDR3 nucleotides read TGCAGCGTGGGACAGGGGGGTGTAACCTACGAGCAGTACTTC. Protein: CSVGQGGVTYEQYF.

This clone appeared a single time. DNA of the CDR3: TGTGCCCGATGGGGATCCGTAAATCAGCCCCAGCATTTT. Residues: CARWGSVNQPQHF. The chain uses TRBV25-1 and TRBJ1-5; D gene unclear. The CDR3 has 13 residues. The germline CDR1 and CDR2 sequences are MGHDK and SYGVNS. The germline V and J ends were trimmed by 11 bases and 4 bases, with 15 bases remaining between them.

The CDR3 protein is CASSHQHPTAQYF. In DNA form, the CDR3 reads TGTGCCAGCAGCCACCAACATCCAACGGCACAGTACTTC. The chain links TRBV11-2 to TRBJ2-7; D not resolved. The CDR3 consists of 13 residues. The germline V gene encodes CDR1 SGHAT and CDR2 FQNNGV. Trimming took off 5 bases at V and 10 bases at J, with 18 bases between the two ends.

V gene TRBV5-4 combines with J gene TRBJ2-1, with D possibly TRBD1 on 5 matching bases. The V gene's germline CDR1 is SGHNT and CDR2 YYREEE (reference sequence). The V end lost 3 bases, the J end lost 7 bases, and 14 bases lay between the germline ends. The CDR3 covers 14 residues. The CDR3 protein is CASSSDSQVNEQFF. CDR3 DNA: TGTGCCAGCAGCTCTGACAGTCAGGTGAATGAGCAGTTCTTC. Full variable domain (rest looked up from reference TRBV5-4 and TRBJ2-1): ETGVTQSPTHLIKTRGQQVTLRCSSQSGHNTVSWYQQALGQGPQFIFQYYREEENGRGNFPPRFSGLQFPNYSSELNVNALELDDSALYLCASSSDSQVNEQFFGPGTRLTVL.

The chain links TRBV25-1 to TRBJ2-5; the D gene is possibly TRBD2 (5 bases). Germline V lookup: CDR1 MGHDK, CDR2 SYGVNS. The CDR3 is 12 amino acids. The V and J ends lost 9 bases and 5 bases respectively, with 13 bases between them. The DNA of the CDR3 is TGTGCCAGTGGCCCGGGGTGGGAGACCCAGTACTTC. It specifies CASGPGWETQYF.

This rearrangement joins TRBV7-9 to TRBJ2-1; the match to TRBD1 covers 7 bases. V shed 6 bases and J 3 bases; nucleotides not matched to a gene: 5. This CDR3 has 14 residues. Germline-derived CDR1 and CDR2 are SEHNR and FQNEAQ (reference sequence). The CDR3 region is CASRLGQDYNEQFF. CDR3 coding DNA: TGTGCCAGCAGGCTTGGACAGGACTACAATGAGCAGTTCTTC.

The genes are TRBV10-3 and TRBJ2-3, with 10 positions matching TRBD2. This CDR3 comprises 15 residues. The germline CDR1 and CDR2 sequences are ENHRY and SYGVKD. V lost 3 bases, J lost 1 base, and 1 base stayed unmatched. The DNA of the CDR3 is TGTGCCATCAGTGAAGGGACTAGCGGCACAGATACGCAGTATTTT. Residues: CAISEGTSGTDTQYF.

The rearrangement joins TRBV4-1 to TRBJ1-3; possible D gene TRBD1, 5 bases. Germline-derived CDR1 and CDR2 are MGHRA and YSYEKL. CDR3 length: 17 residues. Trimming pared 3 bases from V and 3 bases from J, leaving 18 bases between. CDR3 nucleotide sequence: TGCGCCAGCAGCCAGGGGGTGACAGCACTACGTGGAAACACCATATATTTT. Protein sequence: CASSQGVTALRGNTIYF.

This clone was recorded a few times. Here the CDR3 DNA reads TGTCGTGTCGATAGCGGAGAGACCCAGTACTTC. Translating it yields CRVDSGETQYF. V and J are TRBV30 and TRBJ2-5, with a weak D call TRBD2 (6 bases). This CDR3 contains 11 residues. CDR1 and CDR2 from the germline V gene are GTSNPN and SVGIG (reference sequence).